This record concerns one T cell receptor (beta chain) sequence. The data are from a study of T cell changes during pregnancy in multiple sclerosis. Trimming cost V 4 bases and J 2 bases, with 15 bases left between them. CDR1 and CDR2 (germline): MDHEN, SYDVKM. This CDR3 is built from 16 residues. Using immunoSEQ multiplex PCR, the repertoire was profiled, and TCRdb retains in-frame clones only, with some absent. This repertoire shows 45,000 or so clones, around 90% found once; its top ten account for 9%. This clonotype originated in a female donor with multiple sclerosis, enrolled in a pregnancy study. This chain joins TRBV28 and TRBJ1-3; D might be TRBD1 (5 bases). The specimen comprised CD8+ T cells from peripheral blood mononuclear cells, sampled after pregnancy. CDR3 in amino acids: CASSWLGDWAGNTIYF. In DNA, the CDR3 is TGTGCCAGCAGTTGGTTGGGGGACTGGGCTGGAAACACCATATATTTT.